Listed here are 14 T cell receptor beta chains from one sample, sequenced in a study of blood T cell repertoires in COVID-19. Generated by immunoSEQ multiplex PCR, the TCRdb table keeps only in-frame clones and is missing some. The sample lists 100,000 or so clones, about 89% seen once, with approximately 19% in the top ten. What was sequenced was peripheral blood. The source of these receptors is a human donor with acute or convalescent COVID-19. The donor label of this sample is uncertain.

V gene TRBV27 combines with J gene TRBJ1-5; D unclear. Trimming stripped 2 bases from V and 6 bases from J, with 8 bases between. Germline values: CDR1 MNHEY, CDR2 SMNVEV (reference sequence). There are 13 residues in the CDR3. The CDR3 sequence is CASSLEYGQPQHF. For the CDR3, the DNA is TGTGCCAGCAGTTTAGAGTATGGTCAGCCCCAGCATTTT.

The chain employs TRBV18 and TRBJ1-2; 7 positions match TRBD1. Germline assignment: CDR1 KGHSH and CDR2 LQKENI. V shed 3 bases and J 3 bases; nucleotides not matched to a gene: 4. The CDR3 contains 14 residues. DNA of the CDR3: TGTGCCAGCTCACCCAGGCAGGGGGACTATGGCTACACCTTC. Its translation is CASSPRQGDYGYTF.

The gene calls are TRBV18 and TRBJ2-7; the D gene is possibly TRBD1 (5 bases). With 4 bases removed from V and 2 bases from J, the gap between germline ends came to 24 bases. Looked up from germline, CDR1 is KGHSH and CDR2 is LQKENI. The CDR3 is 18 amino acids. The CDR3 reads CASSLFSLTGDNPYEQYF. CDR3 DNA sequence: TGTGCCAGCTCACTTTTCAGCCTAACAGGAGACAACCCCTACGAGCAGTACTTC.

V and J are TRBV7-9 and TRBJ2-2; TRBD2 matches at 8 bases. V gave up 6 bases and J gave up 3 bases; unmatched junction bases: 12. The CDR3 is 17 amino acids. CDR1 and CDR2 from the germline V gene are SEHNR and FQNEAQ (reference sequence). In DNA form, the CDR3 reads TGTGCCAGCAGTTTCCGACGTAGCGGGATCTACACCGGGGAGCTGTTTTTT. Residues: CASSFRRSGIYTGELFF.

V is TRBV30 and J is TRBJ2-3; the match to TRBD1 covers 11 bases. The CDR3 runs to 15 residues. The germline V gene encodes CDR1 GTSNPN and CDR2 SVGIG (reference sequence). V lost 6 bases to trimming and J lost 6 bases; unmatched junction nucleotides: 11. This chain's CDR3 is CACENADRGQDTQYF. CDR3 in DNA: TGTGCCTGTGAAAACGCGGACAGGGGGCAGGATACGCAGTATTTT. Full variable domain (outside the CDR3, taken from reference TRBV30 and TRBJ2-3): SQTIHQWPATLVQPVGSPLSLECTVEGTSNPNLYWYRQAAGRGLQLLFYSVGIGQISSEVPQNLSASRPQDRQFILSSKKLLLSDSGFYLCACENADRGQDTQYFGPGTRLTVL.

The J gene is TRBJ2-1, the V gene TRBV18; D is possibly TRBD1 (5 bases). The CDR3 runs to 15 residues. The V end was cut by 1 base, the J end by 5 bases, with 12 bases between. Germline V gene sequence: CDR1 KGHSH, CDR2 LQKENI. The CDR3 region has the DNA TGTGCCAGCTCACCACTGGCAGGGTATGACAATGAGCAGTTCTTC. Translating gives CASSPLAGYDNEQFF.

The chain carries TRBV28 and TRBJ1-1; D possibly corresponds to TRBD1 (5 bases). This CDR3 has 18 amino acids. The germline CDR1 and CDR2 sequences are MDHEN and SYDVKM. With 3 bases removed from V and 3 bases from J, the gap between germline ends came to 23 bases. CDR3 region: CASSFGLGWTDSYTEAFF. The CDR3 bases are TGTGCCAGCAGTTTTGGTCTCGGATGGACCGACAGTTACACTGAAGCTTTCTTT.

This chain joins TRBV28 and TRBJ1-6; D perhaps matches TRBD1 (5 bases). Looked up from germline, CDR1 is MDHEN and CDR2 is SYDVKM. V gave up 6 bases and J gave up 6 bases, with 21 bases separating them. The CDR3 consists of 17 residues. CDR3 amino acids: CASRTLPGGGTNSPLHF. DNA for the CDR3: TGTGCCAGCAGGACCCTACCGGGGGGGGGTACTAATTCACCCCTCCACTTT.

This sequence joins TRBV7-8 and TRBJ1-1, with no clear D. CDR3 length equals 16 residues. The V and J ends lost 2 bases and 2 bases respectively, with 15 bases between them. Germline loops: CDR1 SGHVS, CDR2 FQNEAQ. The CDR3 spells CASSLPSVQFNTEAFF. The CDR3 DNA reads as TGTGCCAGCAGCTTACCCAGCGTCCAGTTCAACACTGAAGCTTTCTTT.

A single count supports this clone. This rearrangement joins TRBV2 to TRBJ1-5, with D tentatively TRBD1 (5 bases). Trimming pared 2 bases from V and 6 bases from J, leaving 14 bases between. Germline V gene sequence: CDR1 SNHLY, CDR2 FYNNEI. The CDR3 consists of 15 residues. CDR3 nucleotides: TGTGCCAGCAGTGAAATGGGGGGAACGGTTCAGCCCCAGCATTTT. Its protein product is CASSEMGGTVQPQHF.

This rearrangement joins TRBV7-3 to TRBJ2-1, with 11 nucleotides matching TRBD2. V lost 4 bases to trimming and J lost 3 bases; unmatched junction nucleotides: 5. CDR1 is SGHTA and CDR2 is FQGTGA in the germline V gene. The CDR3 is 16 amino acids. DNA of the CDR3: TGTGCCAGCAGCTCAGGGACTAGCGGACGCTACAATGAGCAGTTCTTC. Its translation: CASSSGTSGRYNEQFF.

The chain has TRBV7-9 and TRBJ2-1; 8 positions agree with TRBD2. The V and J ends lost 5 bases and 6 bases, in that order; junction bases with no gene match: 12. Germline assignment: CDR1 SEHNR and CDR2 FQNEAQ (reference sequence). The CDR3 extends over 16 amino acids. DNA of the CDR3: TGTGCCAGCAGCCCGTTGCGTAGCGGGGACACCAATGAGCAGTTCTTC. This translates into CASSPLRSGDTNEQFF.

The rearrangement joins TRBV11-3 to TRBJ2-3; D possibly corresponds to TRBD1 (5 bases). CDR3 length equals 16 residues. Per the germline V gene, CDR1 is SGHNT and CDR2 is YENEEA. Trimming shortened V by 1 base and J by 4 bases, and 15 bases separated the two germline ends. The CDR3 DNA reads as TGTGCCAGCAGCTTAGGGTCAGGGATGGGATCAGATACGCAGTATTTT. This sequence encodes CASSLGSGMGSDTQYF.

This CDR3 is CASSQSEETQYF. CDR3 in DNA: TGTGCCAGCAGCCAGTCGGAGGAGACCCAGTACTTC. The chain employs TRBV14 and TRBJ2-5; the D is unclear. Trimming removed 3 bases from V and 5 bases from J, with 7 bases in between. Germline V gives CDR1 SGHDN, CDR2 FVKESK. This CDR3 has 12 amino acids. Complete variable domain (other parts from reference TRBV14 and TRBJ2-5): EAGVTQFPSHSVIEKGQTVTLRCDPISGHDNLYWYRRVMGKEIKFLLHFVKESKQDESGMPNNRFLAERTGGTYSTLKVQPAELEDSGVYFCASSQSEETQYFGPGTRLLVL.